This T cell receptor beta chain was captured in a study of blood T cell repertoires in COVID-19. Study context: Sites in the United States, Italy and Spain provided acute and convalescent COVID-19 samples. The analysed material was cDNA or gDNA that came from T cells, B-cell-depleted T cells, or PBMCs.

The germline V and J ends were trimmed by 0 bases and 9 bases, with 9 bases remaining between them. Germline values: CDR1 LGHNA, CDR2 YSLEER. This CDR3 region has 13 residues. In the original processing: Amplification with reference gene primers provided the estimates of nucleated cell counts. Clones were sequenced by immunoSEQ multiplex PCR, and TCRdb holds only the in-frame ones, with some missing. The V and J calls and the clone size are those of that table, but D and trimming were determined from the DNA. The sample shows hundreds of thousands of clones, less than 90% of them seen only once. What was sequenced was peripheral blood. The rearrangement uses TRBV4-3 and TRBJ2-1, with D unclear. The receptor comes from a human donor in a cohort sampled during active COVID-19. The CDR3 region is CASSQDLYGEQFF. In nucleotides, the CDR3 is TGCGCCAGCAGCCAAGATCTTTACGGTGAGCAGTTCTTC.